These T cell receptor beta chains were read from a single sample in a study of a mutant IDH1 vaccine in newly diagnosed glioma. Method: immunoSEQ multiplex PCR; TCRdb's copy keeps in-frame clones and lacks some. The table shows over 55,000 clones, with roughly three quarters occurring only once. These TCRs' antigens remain unknown. The sequenced sample was PBMCs, obtained from a glioma patient whose treatment included an IDH1 peptide vaccine. The receptors originated from a middle-aged woman with glioma. Some clones in this sample may be carry-over from other donors' samples. CDR3s include the opening cysteine and the closing phenylalanine or tryptophan. D genes are given only for firm matches. The size field is filled for only some rows; it gives once, few, many or a size class.

j_gene,d_gene,v_gene,abundance,CDR3aa,CDR3nt
TRBJ1-2,NA,TRBV19,few,CASSIEQGLTYGYTF,TGTGCCAGTAGTATCGAACAGGGACTCACTTATGGCTACACCTTC
TRBJ1-3,NA,TRBV7-9,NA,CASSQTGNTIYF,TGTGCCAGCAGCCAGACTGGAAACACCATATATTTT
TRBJ2-7,TRBD1,TRBV5-4,NA,CASSLPQGADEQYF,TGTGCCAGCAGTCTTCCACAGGGGGCTGACGAGCAGTACTTC
TRBJ2-5,TRBD1,TRBV29-1,NA,CSVEDRPRTGLETQYF,TGCAGCGTTGAAGACCGCCCGAGGACAGGGCTGGAGACCCAGTACTTC
TRBJ1-2,NA,TRBV4-2,NA,CASSTLGGNYGYTF,TGTGCCAGCAGCACCCTAGGGGGGAACTATGGCTACACCTTC
TRBJ2-7,NA,TRBV7-9,NA,CASSMDRADEQYF,TGTGCCAGCAGCATGGACAGAGCGGACGAGCAGTACTTC
TRBJ2-3,NA,TRBV30,NA,CAWSVTGAPGDTQYF,TGTGCCTGGAGTGTAACGGGGGCGCCGGGCGATACGCAGTATTTT
TRBJ1-4,NA,TRBV19,NA,CASSTSAANEKLFF,TGTGCCAGTAGTACCAGCGCCGCTAATGAAAAACTGTTTTTT
TRBJ2-2,NA,TRBV19,NA,CASSFQGGDTGELFF,TGTGCCAGTAGTTTCCAGGGAGGTGACACCGGGGAGCTGTTTTTT
TRBJ1-1,NA,TRBV20-1,once,CSASFYTEAFF,TGCAGTGCTAGCTTCTATACTGAAGCTTTCTTT
TRBJ2-2,NA,TRBV7-8,NA,CASRVRVRNTGELFF,TGTGCCAGCAGGGTTAGAGTCCGGAACACCGGGGAGCTGTTTTTT
TRBJ1-4,NA,TRBV2,NA,CASSEAMMDGEKLFF,TGTGCCAGCAGCGAAGCCATGATGGATGGTGAAAAACTGTTTTTT
TRBJ2-3,TRBD2,TRBV11-2,NA,CASSFLSGGAGDTQYF,TGTGCCAGCAGCTTTCTCAGCGGGGGGGCCGGAGATACGCAGTATTTT
TRBJ2-6,NA,TRBV7-6,NA,CASSLPSGANVLTF,TGTGCCAGCAGCTTACCCTCTGGGGCCAACGTCCTGACTTTC
TRBJ1-2,TRBD1,TRBV6-1,NA,CASSEKDREYGYTF,TGTGCCAGCAGTGAGAAGGACAGGGAATATGGCTACACCTTC
TRBJ2-1,TRBD2,TRBV6-4,few,CASSVSGGANEQFF,TGTGCCAGCAGTGTTAGCGGGGGGGCCAATGAGCAGTTCTTC
TRBJ2-1,TRBD2,TRBV9,NA,CASSPSGTSYNEQFF,TGTGCCAGCAGCCCGAGCGGGACCTCCTACAATGAGCAGTTCTTC
TRBJ2-2,TRBD2,TRBV13,NA,CASSLEASGGSGNTGELFF,TGTGCCAGCAGCTTAGAAGCTAGCGGGGGCTCGGGGAACACCGGGGAGCTGTTTTTT
TRBJ2-5,NA,TRBV6-1,once,CASSEGGRTRETQYF,TGTGCCAGCAGTGAAGGGGGACGAACCAGGGAGACCCAGTACTTC
TRBJ1-2,NA,TRBV19,NA,CASSRSRYGYTF,TGTGCCAGTAGTCGATCGAGGTATGGCTACACCTTC
TRBJ1-6,TRBD1,TRBV7-9,NA,CASSSLGTENSPLHF,TGTGCCAGCAGCTCGTTGGGGACAGAAAATTCACCCCTCCACTTT
TRBJ2-7,NA,TRBV7-9,once,CASSLTGSSYEQYF,TGTGCCAGCAGCTTGACAGGCTCTTCCTACGAGCAGTACTTC
TRBJ1-5,TRBD1,TRBV10-3,few,CAISESTDRVGQPQHF,TGTGCCATCAGTGAGAGTACGGACAGGGTCGGGCAGCCCCAGCATTTT
TRBJ1-2,TRBD1,TRBV15,NA,CATSGLGQGGYTF,TGTGCCACCAGCGGCTTGGGACAGGGCGGCTACACCTTC
TRBJ2-1,NA,TRBV2,NA,CASTVGNEQFF,TGTGCCAGCACCGTGGGGAATGAGCAGTTCTTC
TRBJ1-1,NA,TRBV15,NA,CATSSRGMNTEAFF,TGTGCCACCAGCAGCCGGGGAATGAACACTGAAGCTTTCTTT
TRBJ2-6,NA,TRBV5-1,NA,CASSPARVSGANVLTF,TGCGCCAGCAGCCCGGCCAGGGTCTCCGGGGCCAACGTCCTGACTTTC
TRBJ1-3,NA,TRBV7-6,NA,CASSSFRGNTIYF,TGTGCCAGCAGCTCCTTCAGGGGAAACACCATATATTTT
TRBJ1-1,NA,TRBV7-6,NA,CASSPRDALNTEAFF,TGTGCCAGCAGCCCCCGGGACGCCCTGAACACTGAAGCTTTCTTT
TRBJ1-4,NA,TRBV14,NA,CASSQNAGRTNEKLFF,TGTGCCAGCAGCCAAAACGCCGGACGGACTAATGAAAAACTGTTTTTT
TRBJ1-2,NA,TRBV29-1,once,CSVPGGTNYGYTF,TGCAGCGTCCCCGGAGGGACAAACTATGGCTACACCTTC
TRBJ2-3,NA,TRBV7-3,NA,CASSLTREPTDTQYF,TGTGCCAGCAGCTTAACGCGGGAACCCACAGATACGCAGTATTTT
TRBJ2-5,NA,TRBV19,NA,CASAAGAWETQYF,TGTGCCAGTGCCGCAGGGGCTTGGGAGACCCAGTACTTC
TRBJ2-5,NA,TRBV13,NA,CASNDNGGTQYF,TGTGCCAGCAACGACAACGGGGGGACCCAGTACTTC
TRBJ2-7,TRBD1,TRBV10-3,large,CAISEGADAGGSYEQYF,TGTGCCATCAGTGAGGGTGCCGACGCAGGGGGTTCCTACGAGCAGTACTTC
TRBJ1-1,NA,TRBV7-2,NA,CASSYTEGRTAFF,TGTGCCAGCAGTTATACAGAGGGGCGAACAGCTTTCTTT
TRBJ2-7,NA,TRBV5-8,NA,CASSLVGDSGEQYF,TGTGCCAGCAGCTTGGTAGGCGATTCCGGCGAGCAGTACTTC
TRBJ1-6,NA,TRBV4-1,few,CASSQDRKSPLHF,TGCGCCAGCAGCCAAGACCGGAAATCACCCCTCCACTTT
TRBJ1-2,TRBD1,TRBV12-5,NA,CASGLGQPTLSYGYTF,TGTGCTAGTGGCCTGGGACAGCCGACTCTATCCTATGGCTACACCTTC
TRBJ1-2,NA,TRBV19,once,CASRKNKVGQLGYGYTF,TGTGCCAGTAGAAAAAACAAGGTGGGGCAACTTGGGTATGGCTACACCTTC
TRBJ2-7,TRBD2,TRBV30,NA,CAWRPSGGSYEQYF,TGTGCGTGGAGACCCAGCGGGGGGTCCTACGAGCAGTACTTC
TRBJ2-6,NA,TRBV5-1,NA,CASSLEGGSGANVLTF,TGCGCCAGCAGCCTTGAGGGGGGGTCTGGGGCCAACGTCCTGACTTTC
TRBJ1-4,NA,TRBV6-6,NA,CASSRPRDIANEKLFF,TGTGCCAGCAGTCGACCCCGGGACATCGCAAATGAAAAACTGTTTTTT
TRBJ1-1,NA,TRBV7-2,NA,CASSFGGVNTEAFF,TGTGCCAGCAGTTTCGGGGGAGTGAACACTGAAGCTTTCTTT
TRBJ2-2,NA,TRBV6-5,NA,CASRTSGGGELFF,TGTGCCAGCAGAACTTCAGGTGGCGGGGAGCTGTTTTTT
TRBJ1-1,NA,TRBV7-9,NA,CASSRSTGTEAFF,TGTGCCAGCAGCCGATCCACGGGGACTGAAGCTTTCTTT
TRBJ2-3,NA,TRBV27,NA,CASSPGIEADTQYF,TGTGCCAGCAGCCCCGGGATCGAGGCAGATACGCAGTATTTT
TRBJ2-2,TRBD2,TRBV7-2,few,CASSPLAGGYTGELFF,TGTGCCAGCAGCCCATTAGCGGGGGGTTACACCGGGGAGCTGTTTTTT